This entry describes one T cell receptor beta chain. Its antigen remains unknown. The sample belongs to a study of cytomegalovirus exposure and HLA in healthy donors. The V gene lost 2 bases and the J gene lost 3 bases, with 16 bases spanning the gap. This CDR3 is 15 amino acids long. Per germline, CDR1 SQVTM and CDR2 ANQGSEA. Study-wide findings and caveats: TRBV6-2, TRBV6-3 and some other V segments were unresolvable in 87-base-pair reads. The study had only CMV serostatus as immune exposure information.

Vbeta (60) and Jbeta (13) primers were used in the PCR. The table came from immunoSEQ multiplex PCR; TCRdb's copy has only in-frame clones and leaves some out. The repertoire includes hundreds of thousands of clones, around 83% of them detected once, and around 1.4% sits in the top ten. V is TRBV29-1 and J is TRBJ2-5, with D maybe TRBD2 (6 bases). The sequence was obtained from a girl aged 5 to 17 in good health and CMV-seronegative. Sequences were obtained from PBMCs. The CDR3 DNA sequence: TGCAGCGTTGAACTGCCGGGTTGGGGGGAAGAGACCCAGTACTTC. Protein product: CSVELPGWGEETQYF.